Presented here are 21 T cell receptor beta chains from one specimen sequenced in a study of blood T cell repertoires in COVID-19. Data came from immunoSEQ multiplex PCR; TCRdb stores just in-frame clones and leaves some out. Here the sample spans 200,000 to 250,000 clones, roughly 84% being singletons. The material sequenced was peripheral blood. These TCRs come from a man aged 45-60 years with active or convalescent COVID-19.

The chain uses TRBV6-4 and TRBJ1-2; D is unresolved. Looked up from germline, CDR1 is MRHNA and CDR2 is SNTAGT. CDR3 length: 12 amino acids. The V gene lost 7 bases and the J gene lost 0 bases, with 6 bases spanning the gap. CDR3 nucleotides: TGTGCCAGCACCACTCCTAACTATGGCTACACCTTC. It codes for CASTTPNYGYTF.

V and J are TRBV3-1 (or the pseudogene TRBV3-2) and TRBJ1-4; D may be TRBD1 (5 bases). Trimming took 1 base from V and 7 from J, leaving 13 bases between them. CDR3 length: 15 amino acids. CDR1 is LGHDT, CDR2 YNNKEL, per germline (reference sequence). The CDR3 DNA is TGTGCCAGCAGCCAAGTGCGGGGGAGGGGTGAAAAACTGTTTTTT. Protein sequence: CASSQVRGRGEKLFF.

This rearrangement joins TRBV10-3 to TRBJ2-5, with 8 bases identical to TRBD1. Germline assignment: CDR1 ENHRY and CDR2 SYGVKD. This CDR3 has 13 residues. The ends lost 10 bases at V and 5 bases at J; junction bases unmatched: 9. DNA for the CDR3: TGTGCCACCAATCAGGGGGCAGGGGAGACCCAGTACTTC. Encoded protein: CATNQGAGETQYF.

V usage is TRBV5-1 and J usage is TRBJ2-1; D gene uncertain. CDR3 length: 14 amino acids. Per germline, CDR1 SGHRS and CDR2 YFSETQ. V lost 0 bases, J lost 5 bases, and 9 bases lay in between. The CDR3 DNA follows: TGCGCCAGCAGCTTGGGACAACCCCACAATGAGCAGTTCTTC. It specifies CASSLGQPHNEQFF.

This chain uses TRBV6-1 with TRBJ2-1; a possible D gene is TRBD2 (6 bases). Trimming removed 0 bases at V and 6 bases at J, with 6 bases between. From germline, CDR1 is MNHNS and CDR2 SASEGT. CDR3 length equals 13 residues. CDR3 DNA sequence: TGTGCCAGCAGTGAAGCGGGAGGCAATGAGCAGTTCTTC. Its translation: CASSEAGGNEQFF.

The rearrangement links TRBV2 to TRBJ2-2, with TRBD2 as a possible D gene (6 bases). V lost 8 bases to trimming and J lost 4 bases, with 14 bases between them. The germline gives CDR1 SNHLY, CDR2 FYNNEI. The CDR3 spans 14 residues. The CDR3 nucleotides are TGTGCCAGCCTCATAGCGGAGAGCACCGGGGAGCTGTTTTTT. This translates into CASLIAESTGELFF. Supplemented by reference TRBV2 and TRBJ2-2, the full variable domain reads EPEVTQTPSHQVTQMGQEVILRCVPISNHLYFYWYRQILGQKVEFLVSFYNNEISEKSEIFDDQFSVERPDGSNFTLKIRSTKLEDSAMYFCASLIAESTGELFFGEGSRLTVL.

The V and J genes are TRBV7-2 and TRBJ1-2, with 8 positions matching TRBD1. The trim removed 5 bases at V and 8 bases at J, leaving 4 bases unmatched. This CDR3 contains 12 residues. The germline gives CDR1 SGHTA, CDR2 FQGNSA. As DNA, the CDR3 is TGTGCCAGCAGCCCACAGGGGGGAGGCTACACCTTC. Translated, it gives CASSPQGGGYTF.

The chain is built from TRBV28 and TRBJ2-7, with 7 bases fitting TRBD1. CDR1 and CDR2 from the germline V gene are MDHEN and SYDVKM. The J segment lost 3 bases and the V segment lost 6 bases, leaving 8 bases of the junction unmatched. CDR3 size: 14 residues. CDR3 in amino acids: CASRFGTVLYEQYF. The DNA for the CDR3 is TGTGCCAGCAGATTTGGGACAGTTCTCTACGAGCAGTACTTC.

The rearrangement uses TRBV5-3 and TRBJ2-7; a possible D gene is TRBD2 (7 bases). TRBV5-3 has ORF status, its function being uncertain. The CDR3 runs 15 residues. Trimming took off 1 base at V and 3 bases at J, with 14 bases between the two ends. The CDR3 sequence is CARSLNREGSYEQYV. The CDR3 nucleotides read TGTGCCAGAAGCTTGAACAGGGAGGGCAGCTACGAGCAGTACGTC.

This clone appeared a few times. The chain couples TRBV10-3 to TRBJ1-6, with 9 nucleotides matching TRBD1. The CDR3 covers 15 residues. Germline CDR1 reads ENHRY; CDR2 reads SYGVKD. The trim removed 3 bases at V and 7 bases at J, leaving 4 bases unmatched. Here the CDR3 DNA reads TGTGCCATCAGTGAACAGGGACAGGGAAATTCACCCCTCCACTTT. This codes for CAISEQGQGNSPLHF.

The V and J genes are TRBV19 and TRBJ1-5, with a tentative D call TRBD1 (5 bases). The CDR3 spans 14 residues. CDR1 LNHDA and CDR2 SQIVND come from the germline V gene (reference sequence). The V gene lost 4 bases and the J gene lost 3 bases, with 10 bases spanning the gap. The CDR3 DNA reads as TGTGCCAGTAGTACGGACACGCTCAATCAGCCCCAGCATTTT. Protein product: CASSTDTLNQPQHF.

The rearrangement links TRBV27 to TRBJ2-1; D is perhaps TRBD1 (5 bases). Germline V gene data show CDR1 as MNHEY and CDR2 as SMNVEV (reference sequence). The CDR3 has 14 amino acids. Trimming left V 5 bases short and J 5 bases short, with 13 bases between. The CDR3 DNA reads as TGTGCCAGCAGTCATCCGGTCAGGGACAATGAGCAGTTCTTC. Protein product: CASSHPVRDNEQFF.

This sequence joins TRBV7-3 and TRBJ1-1; 7 nucleotides line up with TRBD1. The CDR3 is 13 amino acids. V dropped 5 bases and J dropped 4; count of bases not matched to a gene: 4. Looked up from germline, CDR1 is SGHTA and CDR2 is FQGTGA. The CDR3 loop reads CASSPGGSTEAFF. CDR3 DNA: TGTGCCAGCAGCCCAGGGGGTAGCACTGAAGCTTTCTTT.

The chain has TRBV5-6 and TRBJ2-7, with a weak D call TRBD2 (6 bases). V lost 3 bases and J 7 bases, leaving 17 bases between the germline ends. Germline V gives CDR1 SGHDT, CDR2 YYEEEE. The CDR3 loop spans 14 amino acids. For the CDR3, the DNA is TGTGCCAGCAGCTCCGGGACTGGGGACCTAGAGCAGTACTTC. Its protein product is CASSSGTGDLEQYF.

J is TRBJ2-3 and V is TRBV7-8; 13 bases fit TRBD2. The germline CDR1 and CDR2 sequences are SGHVS and FQNEAQ. Trimming cost V 4 bases and J 2 bases; bases outside gene matches: 12. The CDR3 is 19 residues long. CDR3 protein: CASSSRTSGRRATTDTQYF. CDR3 sequence (DNA): TGTGCCAGCAGCTCGAGGACTAGCGGGAGAAGAGCCACCACAGATACGCAGTATTTT. Together with reference TRBV7-8 and TRBJ2-3, the CDR3 gives the full variable domain: GAGVSQSPRYKVAKRGQDVALRCDPISGHVSLFWYQQALGQGPEFLTYFQNEAQLDKSGLPSDRFFAERPEGSVSTLKIQRTQQEDSAVYLCASSSRTSGRRATTDTQYFGPGTRLTVL.

The chain joins TRBV28 to TRBJ2-3; TRBD1 matches at 8 bases. The CDR3 runs 15 residues. Germline V gene sequence: CDR1 MDHEN, CDR2 SYDVKM. Germline trimming cut 6 bases from V and 2 bases from J; bases unmatched to any gene: 7. In DNA form, the CDR3 reads TGTGCCAGCAGACCGACAGGGGCCTTCACAGATACGCAGTATTTT. This gives the protein CASRPTGAFTDTQYF.

The chain recombines TRBV7-2 with TRBJ1-4, with TRBD1 as a possible D gene (5 bases). Germline V CDR1 and CDR2: SGHTA, FQGNSA. V was shortened by 3 bases and J by 6 bases, with 14 bases between the two germline ends. The CDR3 has 15 residues. CDR3 in DNA: TGTGCCAGCAGCTTTGGGCGGGGCGCGGATGAAAAACTGTTTTTT. This sequence encodes CASSFGRGADEKLFF.

The chain recombines TRBV18 with TRBJ2-7; D remains ambiguous. Per the germline V gene, CDR1 is KGHSH and CDR2 is LQKENI. Trimming removed 3 bases from V and 3 bases from J, with 9 bases in between. The CDR3 runs to 13 residues. CDR3 residues: CASSPGRGYEQYF. The DNA for the CDR3 is TGTGCCAGCTCACCCGGCCGCGGCTACGAGCAGTACTTC.

In this sample, this clone turned up a few times. V and J are TRBV28 and TRBJ1-4, with D hard to call. Germline V gives CDR1 MDHEN, CDR2 SYDVKM. This CDR3 is built from 16 residues. The V end lost 5 bases, the J end lost 8 bases, and 21 bases lay between the germline ends. The CDR3 DNA is TGTGCCAGCAGTCCTATAGGTGTCGCGAATAGCGAAAAACTGTTTTTT. This gives the protein CASSPIGVANSEKLFF.

The chain carries TRBV4-3 and TRBJ1-6, with 8 nucleotides matching TRBD1. V lost 0 bases to trimming and J lost 11 bases; unmatched junction nucleotides: 3. The length of the CDR3 is 14 residues. Germline CDR1 and CDR2: LGHNA and YSLEER. The CDR3 bases are TGCGCCAGCAGCCAAGATCGGACAGGGACACCCCTCCACTTT. Translated, it gives CASSQDRTGTPLHF.

V and J are TRBV7-9 and TRBJ2-1; possible D gene TRBD1, 6 bases. From germline, CDR1 is SEHNR and CDR2 FQNEAQ (reference sequence). Deletions cut 5 bases from V and 4 bases from J, with 15 bases between. The CDR3 has 15 residues. The CDR3 nucleotides read TGTGCCAGCAGCCGCCGACAGGCCGTGTACAATGAGCAGTTCTTC. Protein sequence: CASSRRQAVYNEQFF.